The 8 T cell receptor beta chains given below trace back to one sample, sequenced in a study of CD8 T cells in Susac syndrome. The RNA input was roughly 0.45 to 1 ug, and it was reverse transcribed with random hexamers. TCRdb redid the calling of the immunoSEQ multiplex PCR reads with MiXCR, one entry per CDR3 protein. The sample has over 100,000 distinct CDR3 sequences, roughly 95% seen once. The material sequenced was CD4+ T cells from PBMCs. The receptors were sampled from a human donor with Susac syndrome.

The rearrangement links TRBV4-1 to TRBJ1-1; D gene uncertain. V lost 4 bases to trimming and J lost 1 base, with 13 bases between them. The CDR3 sequence is 15 residues long. From germline, CDR1 is MGHRA and CDR2 YSYEKL. In DNA, the CDR3 is TGCGCCAGCAGCCCCCAACCGGCAGAGAACACTGAAGCTTTCTTT. Its translation: CASSPQPAENTEAFF.

This clonotype was recorded only once. This chain connects TRBV11-3 to TRBJ2-1; 8 nucleotides align to TRBD1. Trimming took 3 bases from V and 6 from J; bases not matched to a gene: 7. This CDR3 is built from 15 residues. Germline V gives CDR1 SGHNT, CDR2 YENEEA. The CDR3 nucleotides read TGTGCCAGCAGCTTCCAGGGGGCGCGGGGCAATGAGCAGTTCTTC. As protein: CASSFQGARGNEQFF.

J is TRBJ1-1 and V is TRBV5-1; a possible D gene is TRBD1 (5 bases). Germline V gene sequence: CDR1 SGHRS, CDR2 YFSETQ. CDR3 length equals 18 residues. V was trimmed by 4 bases and J by 6 bases, leaving 28 bases between them. Here the CDR3 DNA reads TGCGCCAGCAGCCAACCTGCCAGAGGGACCTCTCCTTACGCTGAAGCTTTCTTT. As protein: CASSQPARGTSPYAEAFF.

The chain carries TRBV11-2 and TRBJ2-1; D tentatively fits TRBD1 or TRBD2 (5 bases each). Germline lookup yields CDR1 SGHAT and CDR2 FQNNGV. This CDR3 has 15 residues. Trimming stripped 0 bases from V and 7 bases from J, with 13 bases between. CDR3 loop: CASSLDSGRGNEQFF. DNA of the CDR3: TGTGCCAGCAGCTTAGATTCAGGGAGAGGGAATGAGCAGTTCTTC.

This chain joins TRBV3-1 and TRBJ2-7; 12 positions agree with TRBD2. Trimming cost V 4 bases and J 7 bases; bases outside gene matches: 8. The CDR3 is made up of 15 amino acids. From germline, CDR1 is LGHDT and CDR2 YNNKEL (reference sequence). The CDR3 nucleotides are TGTGCCAGCAGCCGACGACTAGCGGGAGCGAGTGAGCAGTACTTC. Translation gives CASSRRLAGASEQYF.

The chain joins TRBV24-1 to TRBJ2-1; 11 bases fit TRBD1. CDR3 length: 16 residues. V was pared by 5 bases and J by 3 bases, with 5 bases of the junction left unmatched. Germline values: CDR1 KGHDR, CDR2 SFDVKD. The CDR3 DNA reads as TGTGCCACCAGTGCTACGGACAGGGGGCTCTACAATGAGCAGTTCTTC. Its translation is CATSATDRGLYNEQFF.

The chain uses TRBV9 and TRBJ2-2; TRBD1 matches at 12 bases. There are 16 residues in the CDR3. The germline V gene encodes CDR1 SGDLS and CDR2 YYNGEE. J lost 7 bases, V lost 2 bases, and 6 bases had no gene match. The CDR3 loop is CASSVRDRGPVGELFF. The CDR3 DNA follows: TGTGCCAGCAGCGTGAGGGACAGGGGGCCGGTCGGGGAGCTGTTTTTT.

The genes are TRBV7-8 and TRBJ1-5; 8 positions agree with TRBD1. This CDR3 has 13 amino acids. From germline, CDR1 is SGHVS and CDR2 FQNEAQ. V lost 5 bases to trimming and J lost 5 bases; unmatched junction nucleotides: 2. The CDR3 nucleotides read TGTGCCAGCAGCGACAGGGGAGATCAGCCCCAGCATTTT. The encoded protein is CASSDRGDQPQHF.